This T cell receptor (beta chain) was captured in a study of CDR3 diversity in severe acne. At least ten counts were recorded for this clonotype. TCRdb ran MiXCR on the PCR reads and lists one entry per CDR3 protein. The sample holds about 85,000 distinct CDR3 sequences, 48% seen once. The CDR3 contains 13 residues. V gave up 1 base and J gave up 11 bases, with 17 bases separating them. The germline V gene has CDR1 SQVTM and CDR2 ANQGSEA. The chain joins TRBV29-1 to TRBJ1-1, with D perhaps TRBD1 (6 bases). The specimen sequenced was blood. This receptor was taken from a male donor in good health, serving as a control. The CDR3 reads CSVEVAEGVGAFF. The CDR3 region has the DNA TGCAGCGTTGAAGTGGCAGAGGGGGTAGGGGCTTTCTTT.